These T cell receptor beta chains were read from a single sample in a study of blood T cell repertoires in COVID-19. Here immunoSEQ multiplex PCR was the method, and the copy in TCRdb shows in-frame clones only, minus some. The sample includes about 22,000 clones, 89% of them seen just once. The sample was peripheral blood. The receptor source for this set is a human donor with active COVID-19. The donor label of this sample is uncertain. Each CDR3 is given with its conserved first and last residue. Fields, in order: clone size, D gene, V gene, J gene, CDR3 DNA, CDR3 protein. A D gene is named only where the DNA matches it firmly. Size values are once, few and many counts, or a class for expanded clones, and some rows have none.

.	TRBD1	TRBV3-1/TRBV3-2	TRBJ2-7	TGTGCCAGCAGCCCCACCGGGACAGGGTCCTACGAGCAGTACTTC	CASSPTGTGSYEQYF
.	TRBD1	TRBV2	TRBJ1-1	TGTGCCAGCAGTAGCCAGGGGGCAGTACTACTCGAAGCTTTCTTT	CASSSQGAVLLEAFF
once	.	TRBV9	TRBJ1-1	TGTGCCAGCAGCGTAGTTAGGGGCACTGAAGCTTTCTTT	CASSVVRGTEAFF
.	TRBD1	TRBV28	TRBJ2-7	TGTGCCAGCAGTTCAGGGGGGACAGGGGGTCGGGAGCAGTACTTC	CASSSGGTGGREQYF
.	TRBD1	TRBV7-2	TRBJ2-5	TGTGCCAGCAGGCCGGGACAGGGGGCTAGGGAGACCCAGTACTTC	CASRPGQGARETQYF
.	TRBD1	TRBV18	TRBJ2-7	TGTGCCAGCTCACCCCGGGACAGGGGACGCGAGCAGTACTTC	CASSPRDRGREQYF
.	.	TRBV7-9	TRBJ1-4	TGTGCCAGCAGCTTAGAACAGGCAGATGAAAAACTGTTTTTT	CASSLEQADEKLFF
.	.	TRBV6-1	TRBJ2-5	TGTGCCAGCAGTGAACAAGGCAGGGTCCAAGAGACCCAGTACTTC	CASSEQGRVQETQYF
.	.	TRBV18	TRBJ1-1	TGTGCCAGCTCACCCGAGCAGGGTACCTTTTTGGGCACTGAAGCTTTCTTT	CASSPEQGTFLGTEAFF
.	.	TRBV12-3/TRBV12-4	TRBJ2-3	TGTGCCAGCAGTTTTATAGATACGCAGTATTTT	CASSFIDTQYF
.	TRBD2	TRBV7-2	TRBJ2-4	TGTGCCAGCAGCTTAGTAGCGGGAGCCAAAAACATTCAGTACTTC	CASSLVAGAKNIQYF
.	.	TRBV29-1	TRBJ1-1	TGCAGCGTTGGGGAGCGGCAGAATGAAGCTTTCTTT	CSVGERQNEAFF
.	.	TRBV12-1	TRBJ2-7	TGTGCCAGCAGCTTTGGTGATTCTAGCGGGAGGGCCACCTACGAGCAGTACTTC	CASSFGDSSGRATYEQYF
.	.	TRBV11-1	TRBJ2-3	TGTGCCAGCAGCCCTAGACAGACAGATACGCAGTATTTT	CASSPRQTDTQYF
.	.	TRBV11-2	TRBJ2-1	TGTGCCAGCAGCTTAGGCGGCGGCCATGAGCAGTTCTTC	CASSLGGGHEQFF
.	TRBD1	TRBV5-1	TRBJ1-6	TGCGCCAGCAGCCCTACGACAGGGCAGTATTCACCCCTCCACTTT	CASSPTTGQYSPLHF
.	TRBD2	TRBV11-1	TRBJ2-5	TGTGCCAGCAGCTCCGGACTAGCTGGGGACCAGTACTTC	CASSSGLAGDQYF
once	.	TRBV3-1/TRBV3-2	TRBJ2-4	TGTGCCAGCAGCCAAGATAGCGGCGCTGGAGTGAAAAACATTCAGTACTTC	CASSQDSGAGVKNIQYF
.	.	TRBV12-3/TRBV12-4	TRBJ1-1	TGTGCCAGCAGGGCCTTGAACACTGAAGCTTTCTTT	CASRALNTEAFF
.	TRBD2	TRBV19	TRBJ2-3	TGTGCCTGTAGTACGGCGGGGGGGTCCACAGATACGCAGTATTTT	CACSTAGGSTDTQYF
.	TRBD2	TRBV11-3	TRBJ2-7	TGTGCCAGCAGCTTAGCGAGCGGGATTACCTACGAGCAGTACTTC	CASSLASGITYEQYF
.	.	TRBV25-1	TRBJ2-7	TGTGCCAGCAGCTATCCTAGCGACTACGAGCAGTACTTC	CASSYPSDYEQYF
.	TRBD2	TRBV4-1	TRBJ2-3	TGCGCCAGCAGCCAAGTCTGGGGACTAGCCGGAGATACGCAGTATTTT	CASSQVWGLAGDTQYF
.	TRBD1	TRBV14	TRBJ2-1	TGTGCCAGCAGCCAAATTGGACAGGGATCGGATGAGCAGTTCTTC	CASSQIGQGSDEQFF
.	TRBD2	TRBV24-1	TRBJ2-1	TGTGCCACCAGTGTAGCGGGAGGAGCCTACAATGAGCAGTTCTTC	CATSVAGGAYNEQFF
once	TRBD1	TRBV7-3	TRBJ2-7	TGTGCCAGCAGCTTAAACGACCTCTACCGGGACAGGGGCTTCTACGAGCAGTACTTC	CASSLNDLYRDRGFYEQYF
.	.	TRBV28	TRBJ1-2	TGTGCCAGCAGTTTAGGCGGGTCGGGACTGGGCTACACCTTC	CASSLGGSGLGYTF
.	.	TRBV3-1/TRBV3-2	TRBJ2-3	TGTGCCAGCAGCCCAGTCCTCCAGGGGTTGGACGATACGCAGTATTTT	CASSPVLQGLDDTQYF
.	.	TRBV11-3	TRBJ2-1	TGTGCCAGCAGTGGCTCGGGGGACAATGAGCAGTTCTTC	CASSGSGDNEQFF
.	.	TRBV18	TRBJ1-6	TGTGCCAGCTCTGAGAGCTCCTATAATTCACCCCTCCACTTT	CASSESSYNSPLHF
.	.	TRBV27	TRBJ2-7	TGTGCCAGCAGTCAGGAGGGACTCCCCAAGGTCTTC	CASSQEGLPKVF
.	.	TRBV3-1/TRBV3-2	TRBJ2-3	TGTGCCAGCAGCCAAGAGCTTGGTAGTCGAGGGCCTATAGATACGCAGTATTTT	CASSQELGSRGPIDTQYF
.	TRBD2	TRBV10-2	TRBJ2-1	TGCGCCAGCAGCGCGGGGGGGCATTCAGAGCAGTTCTTC	CASSAGGHSEQFF
.	.	TRBV9	TRBJ2-1	TGTGCCAGCAGCCCCCGGGTAGAGTCCTACAATGAGCAGTTCTTC	CASSPRVESYNEQFF
.	TRBD1	TRBV7-3	TRBJ2-7	TGTGCCAGCAGCCCCGGGACAGGGGGGCTCTACGAGCAGTACTTC	CASSPGTGGLYEQYF
.	TRBD1	TRBV11-1	TRBJ2-1	TGTGCCAGCAGCCCCCGGGCAGGGGGCGCTTACAATGAGCAGTTCTTC	CASSPRAGGAYNEQFF
.	TRBD1	TRBV5-1	TRBJ2-7	TGCGCCAGCAGCCGAGATTACAGGGGCGGCTACGAGCAGTACTTC	CASSRDYRGGYEQYF
once	TRBD2	TRBV19	TRBJ2-5	TGTGCCAGTAGTATCGGGCTCGGCGGGGGGGAAGAGACCCAGTACTTC	CASSIGLGGGEETQYF
.	.	TRBV3-1/TRBV3-2	TRBJ1-3	TGTGCCAGCAGCCAAGTCACACGGAGTGGAAACACCATATATTTT	CASSQVTRSGNTIYF
.	.	TRBV24-1	TRBJ1-5	TGTGCCACCAGCGAGACTAGCAGCAATCAGCCCCAGCATTTT	CATSETSSNQPQHF
.	.	TRBV5-4	TRBJ2-7	TGTGCCAGCAGCGGGCACAATCAGGCGATCCCCTACGAGCAGTACTTC	CASSGHNQAIPYEQYF
few	TRBD1	TRBV27	TRBJ2-2	TGTGCCTGGGGACAGAGTGACACCAACGGGGAGCTGTTTTTT	CAWGQSDTNGELFF
.	.	TRBV27	TRBJ2-2	TGTGCCAGCAGTTTACAGGTCACCGGGGAGCTGTTTTTT	CASSLQVTGELFF
once	.	TRBV7-2	TRBJ2-7	TGTGCCAGCAGCTTAGCTGGTCGGGGCGAGCAGTACTTC	CASSLAGRGEQYF
.	.	TRBV12-3/TRBV12-4	TRBJ1-5	TGTGCCAGCAGTTTAGCGATGGGCCAGCCCCAGCATTTT	CASSLAMGQPQHF
.	.	TRBV9	TRBJ1-3	TGTGCCAGCACCCTTAACGCCGGGGGGCTCTCTGGAAACACCATATATTTT	CASTLNAGGLSGNTIYF
.	.	TRBV18	TRBJ2-2	TGTGCCAGCTCCGGACAGAACACCGGGGAGCTGTTTTTT	CASSGQNTGELFF
.	.	TRBV12-3/TRBV12-4	TRBJ2-7	TGTGCCAGCAGTTTGAGCCACGAGCAGTACTTC	CASSLSHEQYF
.	.	TRBV21-1	TRBJ2-2	TGTGCCAGCAGCAAAGGGGGACAGGGGGAGCTGTTTTTT	CASSKGGQGELFF
.	.	TRBV5-4	TRBJ1-1	TGTGCCAGCAGCTTGGCCAATCGGGGATTGAACACTGAAGCTTTCTTT	CASSLANRGLNTEAFF
.	TRBD2	TRBV24-1	TRBJ2-1	TGTGCCACCAGTGACCCCTCTAGCGGGGGGACTGAGCAGTTCTTC	CATSDPSSGGTEQFF
.	.	TRBV4-1	TRBJ1-3	TGCGCCAGCAGCCAAGGACCTAGCTTAGGGCGGGGAAACACCATATATTTT	CASSQGPSLGRGNTIYF
.	TRBD1	TRBV3-1/TRBV3-2	TRBJ1-1	TGTGCCAGCAGCGGAGGGGACAGCACTGAAGCTTTCTTT	CASSGGDSTEAFF
.	TRBD1	TRBV27	TRBJ1-2	TGTGCCAGCAGGGGACAGGGAGACCCCTATGGCTACACCTTC	CASRGQGDPYGYTF